The subject of this entry is one T cell receptor (beta chain). Germline CDR1 is GTSNPN and CDR2 is SVGIG (reference sequence). Trimming left V 0 bases short and J 3 bases short, with 9 bases between. The CDR3 is 13 residues long. The sample comes from a study of CD8 T cells in Susac syndrome. Reverse transcription of about 0.5 to 1 ug RNA used random hexamers. The method of amplification for TCR beta CDR3 was immunoSEQ multiplex PCR, covering 54 Vbeta and 13 Jbeta. TCRdb reprocessed the immunoSEQ multiplex PCR reads with MiXCR, giving one entry per CDR3 protein. Altogether around 150,000 distinct CDR3 sequences are present, 90% to 95% being singletons, with the ten largest covering 0.25% to 0.3%.

J is TRBJ2-7 and V is TRBV30; D remains unclear. The sequenced sample was CD8+ T cells from PBMCs. This clonotype originated in a human donor in good health. The CDR3 sequence is CAWSVKQSYEQYF. CDR3 bases: TGTGCCTGGAGTGTAAAGCAGAGCTACGAGCAGTACTTC.